The T cell receptor beta chain described here comes from a study of blood T cells in healthy people across ages. The table lists this clonotype with a few counts. As yet, its antigen is unknown. Overall study findings and caveats: Roughly linear declines in TCR beta diversity per million T cells occurred with age.

Together with a sample-barcoded 5' primer, a J-beta primer mix was included in a second PCR lasting about 7 to 11 cycles. TCRdb called the 5' RACE reads again in MiXCR, with one record for every CDR3 protein. In the table there are roughly 1.5 million distinct CDR3 sequences, roughly 43% of which are singletons. The CDR3 totals 13 residues. Trimming took off 5 bases at V and 9 bases at J, with 14 bases between the two ends. Germline assignment: CDR1 SGHAT and CDR2 FQNNGV. Input material: blood. The rearrangement joins TRBV11-2 to TRBJ2-1, with TRBD2 as a possible D gene (7 bases). The source is a woman aged 18-35 years in good health. CDR3 amino acids: CASSKTGGLEQFF. Here the CDR3 DNA reads TGTGCCAGCAGCAAAACCGGGGGGCTTGAGCAGTTCTTC.